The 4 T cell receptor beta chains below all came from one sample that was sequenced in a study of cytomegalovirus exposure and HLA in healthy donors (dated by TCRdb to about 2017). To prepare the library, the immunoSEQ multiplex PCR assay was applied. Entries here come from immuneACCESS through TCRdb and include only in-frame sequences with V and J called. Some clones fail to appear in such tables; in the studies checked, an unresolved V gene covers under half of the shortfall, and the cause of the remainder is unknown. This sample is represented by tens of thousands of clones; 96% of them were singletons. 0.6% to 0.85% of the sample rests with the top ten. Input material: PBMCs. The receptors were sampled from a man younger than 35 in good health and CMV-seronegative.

The CDR3 region has the DNA TGTGCCAGCAGTTCCCGGGACAGGGTGACAGATACGCAGTATTTT. Translating gives CASSSRDRVTDTQYF. The chain combines TRBV28 with TRBJ2-3; 9 bases are shared with TRBD1. Germline trimming cut 4 bases from V and 3 bases from J; bases unmatched to any gene: 5. This CDR3 region has 15 residues. CDR1 and CDR2 (germline): MDHEN, SYDVKM.

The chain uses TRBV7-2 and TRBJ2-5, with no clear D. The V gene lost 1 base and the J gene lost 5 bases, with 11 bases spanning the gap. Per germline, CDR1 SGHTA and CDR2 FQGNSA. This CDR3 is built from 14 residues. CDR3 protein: CASSLVRPGETQYF. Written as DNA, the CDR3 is TGTGCCAGCAGCTTAGTACGACCCGGGGAGACCCAGTACTTC.

DNA for the CDR3: TGTGCCTGGAACCGCCCGAGAAGCCAAGAGACCCAGTACTTC. This translates into CAWNRPRSQETQYF. The chain uses TRBV30 and TRBJ2-5, with D unresolved. Trimming removed 4 bases from V and 1 base from J, with 13 bases in between. Germline CDR1 GTSNPN, CDR2 SVGIG (reference sequence). The CDR3 sequence is 14 residues long.

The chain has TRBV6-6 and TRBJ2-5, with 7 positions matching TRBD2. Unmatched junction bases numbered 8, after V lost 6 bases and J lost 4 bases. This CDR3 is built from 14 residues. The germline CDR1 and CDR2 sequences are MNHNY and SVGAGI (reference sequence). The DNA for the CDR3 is TGTGCCAGCAGCCTCGTCGGGGAGGGAGAGACCCAGTACTTC. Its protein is CASSLVGEGETQYF.